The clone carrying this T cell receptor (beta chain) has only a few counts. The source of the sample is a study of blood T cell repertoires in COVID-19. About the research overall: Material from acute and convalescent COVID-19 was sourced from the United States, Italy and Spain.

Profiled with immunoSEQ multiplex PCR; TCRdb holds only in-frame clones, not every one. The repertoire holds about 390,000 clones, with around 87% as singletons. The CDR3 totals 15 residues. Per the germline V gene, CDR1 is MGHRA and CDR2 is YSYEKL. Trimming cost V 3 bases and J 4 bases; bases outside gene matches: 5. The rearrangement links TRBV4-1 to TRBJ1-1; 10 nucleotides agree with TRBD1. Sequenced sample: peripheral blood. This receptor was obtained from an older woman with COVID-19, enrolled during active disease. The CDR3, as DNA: TGCGCCAGCAGCCAGCCTTGGACAGGGGGCACTGAAGCTTTCTTT. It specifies CASSQPWTGGTEAFF.